The 6 T cell receptor beta chains below all came from one sample that was sequenced in a study of cytomegalovirus exposure and HLA in healthy donors. The study ran its PCR with 60 Vbeta and 13 Jbeta primers. Repertoires were generated with immunoSEQ multiplex PCR, while TCRdb's copy carries only in-frame clones and drops some. Found here are 45,000 to 65,000 clones, roughly 72% of them singletons; the top ten hold around a fifth. The material sequenced was PBMCs. The receptor set was obtained from a woman between 45 and 65 years old in good health and CMV-seropositive.

J is TRBJ2-5 and V is TRBV7-3; TRBD2 agrees at 8 bases. The junction had 13 bases not matched to a gene; V was cut back by 5 bases and J by 8 bases. The length of the CDR3 is 15 residues. Per the germline V gene, CDR1 is SGHTA and CDR2 is FQGTGA. The CDR3 sequence: CASSLLAGGMVTQYF. The CDR3 DNA sequence: TGTGCCAGCAGCCTGCTGGCGGGGGGAATGGTTACCCAGTACTTC.

The chain couples TRBV6-5 to TRBJ1-4; the match to TRBD1 covers 7 bases. CDR3 length: 12 amino acids. Per germline, CDR1 MNHEY and CDR2 SVGAGI. Trimming removed 5 bases from V and 12 bases from J; junction bases left unmatched: 6. The CDR3 region has the DNA TGTGCCAGCAGTACAGGGGCCGCGGAACTGTTTTTT. Protein product: CASSTGAAELFF.

CDR3 in DNA: TGCGCCAGCAGCGCGGGGGGGGGCGTGACCGGGGAGCTGTTTTTT. Translating gives CASSAGGGVTGELFF. V usage is TRBV5-1 and J usage is TRBJ2-2, with TRBD2 matching 9 bases. The CDR3 is 15 residues long. The germline gives CDR1 SGHRS, CDR2 YFSETQ. With V trimmed by 4 bases and J by 5 bases, 6 bases remained unmatched.

This rearrangement joins TRBV7-6 to TRBJ1-1, with D tentatively TRBD1 (6 bases). Deletions cut 3 bases from V and 6 bases from J, with 14 bases between. Germline V gene lookup returns CDR1 SGHVS and CDR2 FNYEAQ. This CDR3 is built from 14 residues. CDR3 sequence reads: CASSLTLTGPEAFF. The DNA for the CDR3 is TGTGCCAGCAGCTTGACCCTAACAGGGCCTGAAGCTTTCTTT.

This chain joins TRBV2 and TRBJ1-6; a possible D gene is TRBD1 (6 bases). V lost 8 bases, J lost 0 bases, and 8 bases lay in between. Germline lookup yields CDR1 SNHLY and CDR2 FYNNEI. CDR3 length: 14 amino acids. The CDR3, as DNA: TGTGCCAGCCAGGGGAGCTCCTATAATTCACCCCTCCACTTT. Its translation: CASQGSSYNSPLHF.

Here the CDR3 DNA reads TGTGCCAGCAGTGCCCTCCTAGCGGGGGGCTACAATGAGCAGTTCTTC. Translated, it gives CASSALLAGGYNEQFF. The chain links TRBV6-1 to TRBJ2-1; 11 bases agree with TRBD2. The germline CDR1 and CDR2 sequences are MNHNS and SASEGT. V was pared by 4 bases and J by 3 bases, with 5 bases of the junction left unmatched. This CDR3 spans 16 amino acids.